Listed below are T cell receptor beta chains from one sample, sequenced in a study of T-cell memory formation after mild COVID-19. TCRdb fed the 5' RACE reads into MiXCR, producing one record per CDR3 protein. The table shows 470,000 or so distinct CDR3 sequences, with 15% to 20% occurring only once. Material: PBMCs or a T cell subset sorted from them (not recorded which). The receptors were sampled from a young man who had mild COVID-19 (a few samples of this study predate the infection). Cell type and time point are not known. Each CDR3 is given with its conserved first and last residue. D genes are given only for firm matches. Clone size appears in some rows only: once, few, many, or a class for an expanded clone.

v_call	j_call	clone_size	d_call	cdr3_nt	cdr3_aa
TRBV10-3	TRBJ1-1	-	-	TGTGCCATTTCTCCCCAGGCGAACACTGAAGCTTTCTTT	CAISPQANTEAFF
TRBV25-1	TRBJ2-3	few	TRBD2	TGTGCCAGCAGTGAATTATCGGGACTAGCGGGAAAAAACACAGATACGCAGTATTTT	CASSELSGLAGKNTDTQYF
TRBV4-3	TRBJ2-1	once	-	TGCGCCAGCAGCCAAGACGCCCTTGGGGGGTACAATGAGCAGTTCTTC	CASSQDALGGYNEQFF
TRBV7-6	TRBJ2-7	-	-	TGTGCCAGCAACCCCTCGGCGAAGAGCTCCTACGAGCAGTACTTC	CASNPSAKSSYEQYF
TRBV7-2	TRBJ1-3	-	-	TGTGCCAGCAGCTTAGCGGTCAGTGACTCTGGAAACACCATATATTTT	CASSLAVSDSGNTIYF
TRBV7-2	TRBJ1-3	-	TRBD1	TGTGCCAGCAGCTCGTCCGGGACAGAAGGAAACACCATATATTTT	CASSSSGTEGNTIYF
TRBV28	TRBJ2-5	-	TRBD2	TGTGCCAGCAGTCTCCCGACTAGCGGGGGGGCCGGGACCCAGTACTTC	CASSLPTSGGAGTQYF
TRBV27	TRBJ2-4	few	TRBD1	TGTGCCAGCAGCCTAGGGCCGGGCCAGGGGGACGGCAAAAACATTCAGTACTTC	CASSLGPGQGDGKNIQYF
TRBV7-2	TRBJ1-6	few	-	TGTGCCAGCAGCTTCACAGGGAGCTCCTATAATTCACCCCTCCACTTT	CASSFTGSSYNSPLHF
TRBV27	TRBJ1-1	-	TRBD1	TGTGCCAGCAGTTTATCTGAGACAGGGATCGAAGCTTTCTTT	CASSLSETGIEAFF